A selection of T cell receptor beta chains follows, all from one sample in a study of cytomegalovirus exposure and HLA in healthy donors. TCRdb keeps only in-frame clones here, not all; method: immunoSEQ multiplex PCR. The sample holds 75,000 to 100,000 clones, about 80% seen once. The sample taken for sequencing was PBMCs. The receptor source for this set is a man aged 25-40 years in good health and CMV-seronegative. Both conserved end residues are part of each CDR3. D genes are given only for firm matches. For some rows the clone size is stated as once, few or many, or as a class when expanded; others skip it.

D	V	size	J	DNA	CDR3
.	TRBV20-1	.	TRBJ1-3	TGCAGTGTCGGCTCTGGAAACACCATATATTTT	CSVGSGNTIYF
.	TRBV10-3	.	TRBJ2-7	TGTGCCATGGCGGGACAGACCTACGAGCAGTACTTC	CAMAGQTYEQYF
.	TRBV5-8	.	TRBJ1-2	TGTGCCAGCAGCCCAGATAACAACTATGGCTACACCTTC	CASSPDNNYGYTF
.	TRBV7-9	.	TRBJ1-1	TGTGCCAGCAGCGAACCCGAGAAAGCTTTCTTT	CASSEPEKAFF
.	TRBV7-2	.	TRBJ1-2	TGTGCCAGCAGCTTAGTGGCAGGGCCGTATGGCTACACCTTC	CASSLVAGPYGYTF
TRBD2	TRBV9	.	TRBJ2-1	TGTGCCAGCAGCGTAGAGCTTTTGTCTAGCGGGGGGCCAAGGGAGTACAATGAGCAGTTCTTC	CASSVELLSSGGPREYNEQFF
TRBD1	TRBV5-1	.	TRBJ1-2	TGCGCCAGCAGCTTCGGGACAGGGACCTATGGCTACACCTTC	CASSFGTGTYGYTF
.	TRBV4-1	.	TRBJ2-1	TGCGCCAGCAGGGTCGGACTGGCGGGACGGGATGAGCAGTTCTTC	CASRVGLAGRDEQFF
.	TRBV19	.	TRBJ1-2	TGTGCCACCCAATTGGGAGAGTATGGTGGCTACACCTTC	CATQLGEYGGYTF
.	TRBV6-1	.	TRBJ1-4	TGTGCCAGCAGTGAAGGGGGGGGTACTAATGAAAAACTGTTTTTT	CASSEGGGTNEKLFF
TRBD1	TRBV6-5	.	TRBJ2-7	TGTGCCAGCAGGAAACCGGGACAGGGTTCCGAGCAGTACTTC	CASRKPGQGSEQYF
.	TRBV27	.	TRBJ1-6	TGTGCCAGCAGGCTTACAGGTTCACCCCTCCACTTT	CASRLTGSPLHF
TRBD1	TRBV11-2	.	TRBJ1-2	TGTGCCAGCAGACGCACGACAGGGAATGCAGGTGGCTACACCTTC	CASRRTTGNAGGYTF
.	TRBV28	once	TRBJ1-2	TGTGCCAGCAGTTTTCATCCACAGAGCTATGGCTACACCTTC	CASSFHPQSYGYTF
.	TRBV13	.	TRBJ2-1	TGTGCCAGCAGCTTTCGACAGGAGAGCTCCTACAATGAGCAGTTCTTC	CASSFRQESSYNEQFF
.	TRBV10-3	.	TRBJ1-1	TGTGCCACGCGTCCCCGGGACACTGAAGCTTTCTTT	CATRPRDTEAFF
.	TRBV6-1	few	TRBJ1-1	TGTGCCAGCAGTGACGGTGTCTTGGGGGCATCTGAAGCTTTCTTT	CASSDGVLGASEAFF
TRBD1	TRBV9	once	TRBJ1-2	TGTGCCAGCAGCGTACTGGGACAGCTCCCCATCGACTATGGCTACACCTTC	CASSVLGQLPIDYGYTF